The 16 T cell receptor beta chains below were found in one sample sequenced in a study of T cell clonotyping in hematopoietic cell transplantation. Profiling relied on immunoSEQ multiplex PCR, and the TCRdb table lists in-frame clones only, not all of them. In the table there are 15,000 to 20,000 clones, less than 80% of which are singletons. The sample in question was PBMCs, obtained 30 days after allogeneic stem cell transplant. The receptors were sampled from a male patient aged 50 to 59 who had an allogeneic stem cell transplant from an unrelated donor, so T cells may come from the graft donor. Some clones in this sample may be carry-over from other donors' samples.

CDR3 in DNA: TGCAGCGTTGAAGTGGGACAGGCGCCTGGTGGCTACACCTTC. Protein: CSVEVGQAPGGYTF. The genes are TRBV29-1 and TRBJ1-2; 8 bases fit TRBD1. Germline assignment: CDR1 SQVTM and CDR2 ANQGSEA. The V gene end was trimmed by 1 base and the J gene end by 7 bases; junction bases not matched to a gene: 8. This CDR3 has 14 amino acids.

This clone has only a few counts. This chain joins TRBV5-1 and TRBJ2-4; 7 nucleotides line up with TRBD2. Trimming cost V 0 bases and J 6 bases; bases outside gene matches: 9. Per germline, CDR1 SGHRS and CDR2 YFSETQ. This CDR3 contains 16 residues. The CDR3 spells CASSLVGGGPLNIQYF. The CDR3 DNA reads as TGCGCCAGCAGCTTGGTCGGGGGAGGGCCTCTAAACATTCAGTACTTC.

The chain combines TRBV7-2 with TRBJ1-2, with D maybe TRBD1 (6 bases). Germline V lookup: CDR1 SGHTA, CDR2 FQGNSA. The CDR3 totals 15 residues. The ends were cut back, 1 base at V and 8 bases at J, with 17 bases in the middle. The CDR3, as DNA: TGTGCCAGCAGCTTAGATGGAGGGGGGCTTGAAGGCTACACCTTC. Amino acids: CASSLDGGGLEGYTF.

The genes are TRBV25-1 and TRBJ1-2; perhaps TRBD1 as D (5 bases). With 2 bases removed from V and 5 bases from J, the gap between germline ends came to 6 bases. Germline CDR1 reads MGHDK; CDR2 reads SYGVNS. This CDR3 spans 12 amino acids. CDR3 amino acids: CASSEQGYGYTF. CDR3 nucleotides: TGTGCCAGCAGTGAACAGGGTTATGGCTACACCTTC.

The rearrangement uses TRBV20-1 and TRBJ1-4; no firm D call. The germline V gene encodes CDR1 DFQATT and CDR2 SNEGSKA (reference sequence). This CDR3 comprises 11 residues. V lost 6 bases to trimming and J lost 6 bases, with 8 bases between them. The CDR3 region is CSAGWDEKLFF. CDR3 sequence (DNA): TGCAGTGCGGGGTGGGATGAAAAACTGTTTTTT.

This sequence joins TRBV4-3 and TRBJ2-7; D unresolved. CDR3 length: 13 residues. Trimming took off 2 bases at V and 3 bases at J, with 8 bases between the two ends. Germline V gene data show CDR1 as LGHNA and CDR2 as YSLEER. This CDR3 is CASSQFKNYEQYF. In DNA, the CDR3 is TGCGCCAGCAGCCAATTTAAAAACTACGAGCAGTACTTC.

The CDR3: CAVGRQGAYGYTF. The CDR3 DNA reads TGTGCCGTCGGGAGACAGGGCGCCTATGGCTACACCTTC. The V and J genes are TRBV5-8 and TRBJ1-2; 7 nucleotides line up with TRBD1. The CDR3 is 13 amino acids. Germline assignment: CDR1 SGHTS and CDR2 YDEGEE. The V gene end was trimmed by 10 bases and the J gene end by 4 bases; junction bases not matched to a gene: 10.

In its sample, this clone was seen a few times. The CDR3 spells CASSTNSAGEQYF. The CDR3 coding sequence is TGTGCCAGCAGCACCAATTCGGCGGGGGAGCAGTACTTC. This rearrangement joins TRBV7-3 to TRBJ2-5; 7 bases map to TRBD2. The CDR3 is 13 residues long. The germline V gene has CDR1 SGHTA and CDR2 FQGTGA. The trim removed 5 bases at V and 11 bases at J, leaving 11 bases unmatched. Full variable domain (remainder filled in from reference TRBV7-3 and TRBJ2-5): GAGVSQTPSNKVTEKGKYVELRCDPISGHTALYWYRQSLGQGPEFLIYFQGTGAADDSGLPNDRFFAVRPEGSVSTLKIQRTERGDSAVYLCASSTNSAGEQYFGPGTRLLVL.

Only a few counts were recorded for this clone. CDR3 nucleotide sequence: TGTGCCAGCAGTGAAGCGCCACAGGTTGGCGAGCAGTACTTC. Residues: CASSEAPQVGEQYF. The genes are TRBV6-1 and TRBJ2-7, with a possible D match to TRBD1 (5 bases). The germline gives CDR1 MNHNS, CDR2 SASEGT. The CDR3 has 14 residues. V was trimmed by 0 bases and J by 6 bases, leaving 12 bases between them.

The rearrangement joins TRBV28 to TRBJ1-2; D not resolved. CDR3 length: 16 amino acids. Deletions cut 1 base from V and 8 bases from J, with 20 bases between. In germline, CDR1 is MDHEN, CDR2 SYDVKM. CDR3 in amino acids: CASSLFTGGQPWGYTF. For the CDR3, the DNA is TGTGCCAGCAGTTTATTTACGGGAGGTCAGCCTTGGGGCTACACCTTC.

This chain uses TRBV7-9 with TRBJ2-1; TRBD2 might be the D (5 bases). This CDR3 has 11 amino acids. CDR1 and CDR2 (germline): SEHNR, FQNEAQ (reference sequence). V was trimmed by 8 bases and J by 6 bases, leaving 8 bases between them. CDR3 residues: CASEGSNEQFF. DNA of the CDR3: TGTGCCAGCGAGGGTTCCAATGAGCAGTTCTTC.

The V gene is TRBV6-8, the J gene TRBJ2-5; the D call may be TRBD1 or TRBD2 (5 bases each). Matching the DNA end better, TRBJ2-7 makes the J call doubtful. Germline values: CDR1 MNHGY, CDR2 SAAAGT. The CDR3 loop spans 14 amino acids. The CDR3 loop is CASRYTGTFYEQYF. The CDR3 DNA sequence: TGTGCCAGCAGGTATACCGGGACCTTCTACGAGCAGTACTTC.

Sample share makes this clone medium-sized. The chain employs TRBV6-1 and TRBJ1-2; 7 bases line up with TRBD1. This CDR3 contains 14 residues. Unmatched junction bases numbered 4, after V lost 2 bases and J lost 4 bases. CDR1 is MNHNS and CDR2 is SASEGT in the germline V gene. The CDR3 reads CASSESPGGYGYTF. CDR3 nucleotides: TGTGCCAGCAGTGAATCCCCAGGGGGCTATGGCTACACCTTC.

The chain employs TRBV4-1 and TRBJ1-6; 8 nucleotides match TRBD1. J was trimmed by 5 bases and V by 3 bases; bases with no gene match: 3. Germline CDR1 reads MGHRA; CDR2 reads YSYEKL. The CDR3 has 15 residues. The CDR3: CASSQQGANNSPLHF. DNA of the CDR3: TGCGCCAGCAGCCAGCAGGGGGCGAATAATTCACCCCTCCACTTT.

The chain recombines TRBV7-2 with TRBJ1-6; D unresolved. The CDR3 totals 15 residues. V was shortened by 1 base and J by 4 bases, with 8 bases between the two germline ends. Germline-derived CDR1 and CDR2 are SGHTA and FQGNSA. The CDR3 DNA reads as TGTGCCAGCAGCTTAGTTAACAGATATAATTCACCCCTCCACTTT. Translating it yields CASSLVNRYNSPLHF. Full variable domain (missing parts from reference TRBV7-2 and TRBJ1-6): GAGVSQSPSNKVTEKGKDVELRCDPISGHTALYWYRQSLGQGLEFLIYFQGNSAPDKSGLPSDRFSAERTGGSVSTLTIQRTQQEDSAVYLCASSLVNRYNSPLHFGNGTRLTVT.

The table lists this clone with a count of one. The chain couples TRBV30 to TRBJ1-1; tentatively, D is TRBD1 (5 bases). The CDR3 contains 14 residues. Germline V gene data show CDR1 as GTSNPN and CDR2 as SVGIG (reference sequence). Between the trimmed V and J ends, which lost 3 bases and 7 bases, there was a span of 18 bases. The CDR3 sequence is CAWRSWRGNLEAFF. The CDR3 DNA is TGTGCCTGGAGGAGTTGGCGGGGGAACCTTGAAGCTTTCTTT.